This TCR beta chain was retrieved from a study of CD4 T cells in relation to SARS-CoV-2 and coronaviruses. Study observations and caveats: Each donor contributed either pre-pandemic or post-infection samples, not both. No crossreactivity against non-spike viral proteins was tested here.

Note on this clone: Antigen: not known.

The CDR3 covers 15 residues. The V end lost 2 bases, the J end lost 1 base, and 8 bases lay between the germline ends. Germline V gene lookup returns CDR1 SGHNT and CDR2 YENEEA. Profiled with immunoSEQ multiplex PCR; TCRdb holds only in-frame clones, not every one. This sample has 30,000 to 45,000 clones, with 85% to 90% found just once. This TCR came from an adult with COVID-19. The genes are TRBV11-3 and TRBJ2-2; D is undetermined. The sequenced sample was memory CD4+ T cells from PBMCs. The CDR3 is CASSLSAGNTGELFF. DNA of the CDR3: TGTGCCAGCAGCTTATCCGCAGGGAACACCGGGGAGCTGTTTTTT.